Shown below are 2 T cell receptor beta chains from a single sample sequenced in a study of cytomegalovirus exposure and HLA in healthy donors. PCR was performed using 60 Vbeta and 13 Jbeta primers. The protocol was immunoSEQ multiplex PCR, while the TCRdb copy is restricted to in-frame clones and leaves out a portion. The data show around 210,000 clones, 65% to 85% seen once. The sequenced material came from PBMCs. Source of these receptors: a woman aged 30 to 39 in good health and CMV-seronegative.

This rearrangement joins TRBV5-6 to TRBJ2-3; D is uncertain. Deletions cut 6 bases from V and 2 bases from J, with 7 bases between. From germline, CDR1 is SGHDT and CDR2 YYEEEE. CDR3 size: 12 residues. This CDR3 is CASNSNTDTQYF. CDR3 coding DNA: TGTGCCAGCAACTCTAACACAGATACGCAGTATTTT.

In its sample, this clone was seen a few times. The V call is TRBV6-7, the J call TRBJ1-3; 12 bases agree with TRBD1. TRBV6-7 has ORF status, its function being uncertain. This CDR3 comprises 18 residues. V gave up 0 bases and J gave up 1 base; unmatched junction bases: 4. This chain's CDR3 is CASSYSRDRGLSGNTIYF. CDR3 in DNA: TGTGCCAGCAGTTACTCGAGGGACAGGGGGCTTTCTGGAAACACCATATATTTT.